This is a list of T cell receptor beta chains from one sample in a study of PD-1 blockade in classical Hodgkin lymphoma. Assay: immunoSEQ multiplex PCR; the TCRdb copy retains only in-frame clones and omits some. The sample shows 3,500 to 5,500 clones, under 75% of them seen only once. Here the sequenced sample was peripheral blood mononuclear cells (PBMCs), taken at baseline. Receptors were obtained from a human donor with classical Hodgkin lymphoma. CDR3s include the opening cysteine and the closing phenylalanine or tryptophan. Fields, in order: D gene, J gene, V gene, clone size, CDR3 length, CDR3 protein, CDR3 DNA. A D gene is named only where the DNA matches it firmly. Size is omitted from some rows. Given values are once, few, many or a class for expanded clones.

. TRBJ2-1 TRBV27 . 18 CASSLLGTYTSSYNEQFF TGTGCCAGCAGTTTGCTCGGGACCTATACGAGCTCCTACAATGAGCAGTTCTTC
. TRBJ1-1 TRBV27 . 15 CASSPGNNMNTEAFF TGTGCCAGCAGTCCCGGGAATAACATGAACACTGAAGCTTTCTTT
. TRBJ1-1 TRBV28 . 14 CASNPAGGPTEAFF TGTGCCAGCAACCCCGCGGGGGGCCCCACTGAAGCTTTCTTT
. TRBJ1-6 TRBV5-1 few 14 CASSFTGEGSPLHF TGCGCCAGCAGCTTTACCGGGGAGGGCTCACCCCTCCACTTT
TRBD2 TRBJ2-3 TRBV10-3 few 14 CAISGRANPDTQYF TGTGCCATCAGCGGGAGGGCCAACCCCGATACGCAGTATTTT
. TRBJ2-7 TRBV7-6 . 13 CASSLEPYNEQYF TGTGCCAGCAGCTTAGAACCGTATAACGAGCAGTACTTC
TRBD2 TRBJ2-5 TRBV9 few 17 CASSPGTSGPPQETQYF TGTGCCAGCAGTCCTGGGACTAGCGGGCCTCCTCAAGAGACCCAGTACTTC
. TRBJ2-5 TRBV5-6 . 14 CASSLGGRQETQYF TGTGCCAGCAGCTTGGGGGGGCGTCAAGAGACCCAGTACTTC
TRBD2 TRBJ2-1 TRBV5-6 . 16 CASSGSGAGLYNEQFF TGTGCCAGCAGCGGGAGCGGAGCGGGGCTCTACAATGAGCAGTTCTTC
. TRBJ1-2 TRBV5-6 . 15 CASSLVSYRNYGYTF TGTGCCAGCAGCTTGGTTTCTTACCGTAACTATGGCTACACCTTC
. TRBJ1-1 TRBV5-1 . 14 CASSWQGPNTEAFF TGCGCCAGCAGCTGGCAGGGGCCGAACACTGAAGCTTTCTTT
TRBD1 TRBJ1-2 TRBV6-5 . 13 CASSSSDRGDYTF TGTGCCAGCAGTTCCAGCGACAGGGGTGACTACACCTTC
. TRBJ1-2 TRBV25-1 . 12 CASSVTSVSYTF TGTGCCAGCAGTGTGACCAGTGTGAGCTACACCTTC
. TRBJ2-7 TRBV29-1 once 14 CSVRSGSISYEQYF TGCAGCGTTCGGTCGGGATCGATCTCCTACGAGCAGTACTTC
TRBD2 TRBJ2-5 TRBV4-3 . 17 CASSQGRAGGSRETQYF TGCGCCAGCAGCCAAGGGCGAGCGGGGGGATCTCGCGAGACCCAGTACTTC
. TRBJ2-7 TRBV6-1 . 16 CASSEPPKGFSYEQYF TGTGCCAGCAGTGAACCCCCTAAGGGATTTTCCTACGAGCAGTACTTC
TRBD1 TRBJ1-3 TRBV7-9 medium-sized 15 CASSLEWDSGNTIYF TGTGCCAGCAGCTTAGAATGGGACAGTGGAAACACCATATATTTT
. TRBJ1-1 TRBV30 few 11 CYGGKNTEAFF TGTTACGGAGGGAAGAACACTGAAGCTTTCTTT
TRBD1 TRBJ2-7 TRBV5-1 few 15 CASSPGQGAVHEQYF TGCGCCAGCAGCCCGGGACAGGGGGCTGTCCACGAGCAGTACTTC
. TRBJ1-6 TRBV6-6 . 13 CASRPGLNSPLHF TGTGCCAGCCGTCCGGGTCTTAATTCACCCCTCCACTTT
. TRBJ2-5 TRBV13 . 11 CASSLSETQYF TGTGCCAGCAGCTTATCGGAGACCCAGTACTTC
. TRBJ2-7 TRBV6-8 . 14 CASSYSGKNYEQYF TGTGCCAGCAGTTACAGCGGCAAGAACTACGAGCAGTACTTC
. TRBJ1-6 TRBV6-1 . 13 CASRPGLNSPLHF TGTGCCAGCCGTCCGGGTCTTAATTCACCCCTCCACTTT
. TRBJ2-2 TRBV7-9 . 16 CASSLIRDANTGELFF TGTGCCAGCAGCTTAATACGGGACGCGAACACCGGGGAGCTGTTTTTT
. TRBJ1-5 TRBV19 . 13 CASSIGVSQPQHF TGTGCCAGTAGTATAGGGGTAAGCCAGCCCCAGCATTTT
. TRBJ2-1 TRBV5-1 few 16 CASSLRWREGGNEQFF TGCGCCAGCAGCTTGAGGTGGCGTGAAGGGGGGAATGAGCAGTTCTTC
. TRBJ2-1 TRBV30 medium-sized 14 CAWSAFESYNEQFF TGTGCCTGGAGCGCATTCGAGAGCTACAATGAGCAGTTCTTC
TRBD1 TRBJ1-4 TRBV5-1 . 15 CASSPQPTGNEKLFF TGCGCCAGCAGCCCCCAACCGACAGGGAATGAAAAACTGTTTTTT
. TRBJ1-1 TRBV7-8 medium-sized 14 CASSLPSPNTEAFF TGTGCCAGCAGCTTACCTTCCCCGAACACTGAAGCTTTCTTT
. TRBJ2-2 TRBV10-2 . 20 CASSAAGPGRKRSNTGELFF TGCGCCAGCAGTGCCGCGGGGCCAGGACGCAAAAGATCGAACACCGGGGAGCTGTTTTTT
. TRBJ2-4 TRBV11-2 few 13 CASSLGTEAIQYF TGTGCCAGCAGCTTAGGCACGGAGGCCATTCAGTACTTC
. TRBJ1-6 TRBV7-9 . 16 CASSLSGVGNNSPLHF TGTGCCAGCAGCTTATCGGGGGTGGGTAATAATTCACCCCTCCACTTT
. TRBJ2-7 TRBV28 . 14 CASSLTPHTYEQYF TGTGCCAGCAGTTTAACTCCACACACATACGAGCAGTACTTC
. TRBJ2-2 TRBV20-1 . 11 CSIGITGELFF TGCAGTATCGGGATAACCGGGGAGCTGTTTTTT
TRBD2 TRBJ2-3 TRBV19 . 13 CASSKKRGGPGYF TGTGCCAGTAGTAAGAAGCGGGGGGGCCCCGGGTATTTT
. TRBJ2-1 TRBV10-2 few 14 CASSDVQITNEQFF TGCGCCAGCAGTGATGTCCAGATTACAAATGAGCAGTTCTTC
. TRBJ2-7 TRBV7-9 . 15 CASSPLGAPSYEQYF TGTGCCAGCAGCCCACTGGGGGCACCTTCCTACGAGCAGTACTTC
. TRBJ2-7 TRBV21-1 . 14 CASSKVRTDYEQYF TGTGCCAGCAGCAAAGTGCGGACGGACTACGAGCAGTACTTC
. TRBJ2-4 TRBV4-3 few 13 CASSPGVKNIQYF TGCGCCAGCAGCCCTGGAGTCAAAAACATTCAGTACTTC
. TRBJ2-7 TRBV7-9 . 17 CASSLAATGTGAYEQYF TGTGCCAGCAGCTTAGCCGCAACCGGGACGGGGGCCTACGAGCAGTACTTC
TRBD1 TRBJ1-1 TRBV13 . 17 CASSSRGQGKANTEAFF TGTGCCAGCAGCTCCCGGGGACAGGGGAAAGCGAACACTGAAGCTTTCTTT
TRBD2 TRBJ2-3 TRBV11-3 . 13 CASSLVSSGAQYF TGTGCCAGCAGCTTAGTGTCCAGCGGGGCGCAGTATTTT
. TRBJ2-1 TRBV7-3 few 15 CASSLGPGDWNEQFF TGTGCCAGCAGCTTAGGTCCGGGAGATTGGAATGAGCAGTTCTTC
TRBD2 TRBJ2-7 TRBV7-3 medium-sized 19 CASSLSAPGTSGRGGEQYF TGTGCCAGCAGCCTATCCGCCCCCGGGACTAGCGGGAGAGGGGGTGAGCAGTACTTC
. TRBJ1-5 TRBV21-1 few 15 CASSIGTGAQSAQHF TGTGCCAGCAGTATCGGGACAGGGGCCCAATCAGCCCAGCATTTT
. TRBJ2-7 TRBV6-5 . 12 CASSPGGHEQYF TGTGCCAGCAGCCCAGGGGGGCACGAGCAGTACTTC
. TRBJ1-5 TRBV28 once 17 CASSTAPKVRSIQPQHF TGTGCCAGCAGTACCGCCCCGAAGGTTAGGAGCATTCAGCCCCAGCATTTT
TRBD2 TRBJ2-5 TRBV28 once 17 CASSSYSSSGSKETQYF TGTGCCAGCAGTTCCTACTCCTCTAGCGGGAGTAAGGAGACCCAGTACTTC
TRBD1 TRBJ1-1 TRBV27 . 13 CASSQGGRTEAFF TGTGCCAGCAGTCAAGGGGGCCGAACTGAAGCTTTCTTT
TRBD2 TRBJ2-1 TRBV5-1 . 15 CASSSGLAGFNEQFF TGCGCCAGCAGCTCAGGACTAGCGGGGTTCAATGAGCAGTTCTTC
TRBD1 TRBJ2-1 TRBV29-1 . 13 CSVTGVNLNEQFF TGCAGCGTGACAGGGGTCAACCTCAATGAGCAGTTCTTC
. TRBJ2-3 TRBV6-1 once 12 CASSPNTDTQYF TGTGCCAGCAGCCCCAACACAGATACGCAGTATTTT
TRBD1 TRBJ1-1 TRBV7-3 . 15 CASSTTGGAGTEAFF TGTGCCAGCAGCACCACAGGGGGCGCGGGGACTGAAGCTTTCTTT
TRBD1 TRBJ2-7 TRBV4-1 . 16 CASSPKGGTGSYEQYF TGCGCCAGCAGCCCGAAAGGAGGGACAGGGTCCTACGAGCAGTACTTC
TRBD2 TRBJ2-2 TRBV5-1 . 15 CASRLAGGNTGELFF TGCGCCAGCAGATTAGCGGGGGGGAACACCGGGGAGCTGTTTTTT
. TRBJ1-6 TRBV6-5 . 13 CASRPGLNSPLHF TGTGCCAGCCGTCCGGGTCTTAATTCACCCCTCCACTTT
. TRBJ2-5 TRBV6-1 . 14 CASSGTVPRETQYF TGTGCCAGCAGTGGAACCGTTCCCAGAGAGACCCAGTACTTC
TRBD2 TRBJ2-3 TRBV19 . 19 CASSISSGGALSRADTQYF TGTGCCAGTAGTATATCCAGCGGGGGGGCCTTGAGCCGGGCAGATACGCAGTATTTT
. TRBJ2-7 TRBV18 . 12 CASSPNGNEQYF TGTGCCAGCTCACCAAATGGGAACGAGCAGTACTTC
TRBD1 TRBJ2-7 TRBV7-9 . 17 CASSSPGRDRPPYEQYF TGTGCCAGCAGCTCTCCTGGCCGGGACAGGCCCCCCTACGAGCAGTACTTC